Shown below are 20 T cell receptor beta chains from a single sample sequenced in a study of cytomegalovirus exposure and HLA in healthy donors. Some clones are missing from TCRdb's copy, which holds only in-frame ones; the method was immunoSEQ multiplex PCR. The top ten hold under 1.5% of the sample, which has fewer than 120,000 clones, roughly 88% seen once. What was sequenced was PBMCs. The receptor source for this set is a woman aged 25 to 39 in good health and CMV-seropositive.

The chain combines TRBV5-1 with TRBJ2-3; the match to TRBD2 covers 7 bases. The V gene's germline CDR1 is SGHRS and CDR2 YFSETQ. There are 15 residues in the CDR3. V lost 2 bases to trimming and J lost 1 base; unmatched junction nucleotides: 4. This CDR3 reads CASSLTGLGTDTQYF. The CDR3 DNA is TGCGCCAGCAGCTTAACAGGACTAGGCACAGATACGCAGTATTTT.

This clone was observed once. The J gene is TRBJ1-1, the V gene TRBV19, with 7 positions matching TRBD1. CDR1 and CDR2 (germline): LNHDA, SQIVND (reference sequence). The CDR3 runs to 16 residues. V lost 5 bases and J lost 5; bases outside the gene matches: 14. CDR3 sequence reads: CASSVTGTRSRTEAFF. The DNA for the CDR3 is TGTGCCAGTAGTGTGACAGGGACAAGATCGAGGACTGAAGCTTTCTTT.

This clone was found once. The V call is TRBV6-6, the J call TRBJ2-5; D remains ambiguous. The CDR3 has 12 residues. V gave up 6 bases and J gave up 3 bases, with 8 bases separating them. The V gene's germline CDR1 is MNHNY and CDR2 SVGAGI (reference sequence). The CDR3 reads CASRPTEETQYF. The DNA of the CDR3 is TGTGCCAGCAGACCAACAGAAGAGACCCAGTACTTC.

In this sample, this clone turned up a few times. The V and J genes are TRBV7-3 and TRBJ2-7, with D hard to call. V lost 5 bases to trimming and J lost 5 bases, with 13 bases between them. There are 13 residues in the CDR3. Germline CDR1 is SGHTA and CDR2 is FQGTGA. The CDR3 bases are TGTGCCAGCAGCCCCCAGGCCGCAAACGAGCAGTACTTC. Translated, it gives CASSPQAANEQYF.

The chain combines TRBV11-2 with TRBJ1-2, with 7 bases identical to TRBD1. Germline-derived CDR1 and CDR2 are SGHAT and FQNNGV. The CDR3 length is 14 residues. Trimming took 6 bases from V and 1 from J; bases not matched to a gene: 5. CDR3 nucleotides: TGTGCCAGCAGGAGGACAGGAGATAACTATGGCTACACCTTC. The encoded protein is CASRRTGDNYGYTF.

CDR3 in DNA: TGTGCCAGCAGTCTAGCGGGAGGTAACAATGAGCAGTTCTTC. Residues: CASSLAGGNNEQFF. This chain uses TRBV25-1 with TRBJ2-1, with 11 bases identical to TRBD2. Trimming took 5 bases from V and 5 from J; bases not matched to a gene: 2. CDR3 length: 14 residues. CDR1 is MGHDK, CDR2 SYGVNS, per germline. Based on the CDR3 plus reference TRBV25-1 and TRBJ2-1, the full variable domain is EADIYQTPRYLVIGTGKKITLECSQTMGHDKMYWYQQDPGMELHLIHYSYGVNSTEKGDLSSESTVSRIRTEHFPLTLESARPSHTSQYLCASSLAGGNNEQFFGPGTRLTVL.

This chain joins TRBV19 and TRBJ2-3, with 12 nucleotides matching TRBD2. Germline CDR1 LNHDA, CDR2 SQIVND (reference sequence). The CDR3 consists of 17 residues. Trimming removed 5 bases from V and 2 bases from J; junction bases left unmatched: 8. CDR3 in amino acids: CASSRGTSGSYTDTQYF. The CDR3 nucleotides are TGTGCCAGTAGTCGGGGGACTAGCGGGTCCTACACAGATACGCAGTATTTT.

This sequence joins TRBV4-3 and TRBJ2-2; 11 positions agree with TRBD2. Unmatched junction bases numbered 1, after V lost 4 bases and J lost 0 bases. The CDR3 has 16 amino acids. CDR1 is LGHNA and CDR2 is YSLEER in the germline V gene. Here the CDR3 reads CASSLAGGTNTGELFF. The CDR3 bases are TGCGCCAGCAGCCTAGCGGGGGGGACGAACACCGGGGAGCTGTTTTTT.

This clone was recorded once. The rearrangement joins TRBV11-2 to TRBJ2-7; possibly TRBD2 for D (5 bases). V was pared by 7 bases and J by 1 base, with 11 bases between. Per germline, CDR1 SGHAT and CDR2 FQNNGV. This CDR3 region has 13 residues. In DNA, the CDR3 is TGTGCCAGCACCCAAACGGGGTCCTACGAGCAGTACTTC. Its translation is CASTQTGSYEQYF.

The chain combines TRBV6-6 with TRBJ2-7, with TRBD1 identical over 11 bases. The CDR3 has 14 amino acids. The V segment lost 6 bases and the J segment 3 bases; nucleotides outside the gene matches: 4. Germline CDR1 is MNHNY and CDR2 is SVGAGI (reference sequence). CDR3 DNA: TGTGCCAGCAGGGACAGGGGGCGCGACTACGAGCAGTACTTC. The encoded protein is CASRDRGRDYEQYF.

CDR3 nucleotide sequence: TGTGCCAGCAGCGTAGGGGTTAGCGGTAACTACGAGCAGTACTTC. This encodes CASSVGVSGNYEQYF. This chain links TRBV9 with TRBJ2-7; TRBD2 might be the D (6 bases). The V gene's germline CDR1 is SGDLS and CDR2 YYNGEE. V lost 0 bases and J lost 3, with 13 bases in between. The CDR3 runs 15 residues.

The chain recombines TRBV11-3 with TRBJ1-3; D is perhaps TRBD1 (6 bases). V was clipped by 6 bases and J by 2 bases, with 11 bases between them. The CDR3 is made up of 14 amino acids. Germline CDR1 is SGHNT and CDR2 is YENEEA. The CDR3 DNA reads TGTGCCAGCAGAGTAACAGGGCCTGGAAACACCATATATTTT. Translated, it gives CASRVTGPGNTIYF.

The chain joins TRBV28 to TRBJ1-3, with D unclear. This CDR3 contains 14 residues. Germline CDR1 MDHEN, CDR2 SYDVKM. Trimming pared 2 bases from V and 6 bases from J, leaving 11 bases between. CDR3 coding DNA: TGTGCCAGCAGTTTACTGGGGAGTACAAACACCATATATTTT. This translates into CASSLLGSTNTIYF.

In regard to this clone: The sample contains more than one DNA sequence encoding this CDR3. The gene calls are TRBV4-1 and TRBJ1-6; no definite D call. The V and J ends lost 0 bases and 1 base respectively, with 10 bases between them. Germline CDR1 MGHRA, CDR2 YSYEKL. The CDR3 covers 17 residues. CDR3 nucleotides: TGCGCCAGCAGCCAAGATCGTGGGAGTTCCTATAATTCACCCCTCCACTTT. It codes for CASSQDRGSSYNSPLHF.

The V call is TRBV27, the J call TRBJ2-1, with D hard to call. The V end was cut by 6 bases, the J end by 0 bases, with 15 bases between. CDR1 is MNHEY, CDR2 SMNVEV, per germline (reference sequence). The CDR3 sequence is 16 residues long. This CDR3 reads CASSSYGWSSYNEQFF. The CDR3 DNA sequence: TGTGCCAGCAGCTCCTATGGGTGGAGCTCCTACAATGAGCAGTTCTTC.

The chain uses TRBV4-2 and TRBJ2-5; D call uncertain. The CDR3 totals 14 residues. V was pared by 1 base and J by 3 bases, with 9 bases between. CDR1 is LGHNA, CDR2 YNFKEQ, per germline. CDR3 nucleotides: TGTGCCAGCAGCCAAGCGGGTTCGGAAGAGACCCAGTACTTC. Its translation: CASSQAGSEETQYF.

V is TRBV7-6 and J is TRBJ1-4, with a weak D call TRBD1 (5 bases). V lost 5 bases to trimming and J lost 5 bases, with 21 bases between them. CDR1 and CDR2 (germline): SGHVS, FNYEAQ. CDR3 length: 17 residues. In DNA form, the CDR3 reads TGTGCCAGCAGCATGTACCTGATAGGGGCTAACAATGAAAAACTGTTTTTT. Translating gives CASSMYLIGANNEKLFF.

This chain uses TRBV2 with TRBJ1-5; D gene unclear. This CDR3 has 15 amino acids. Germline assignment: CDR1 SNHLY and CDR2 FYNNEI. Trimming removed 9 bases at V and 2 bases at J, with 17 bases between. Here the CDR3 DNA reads TGTGCCAGTCCCGCAGGTCTTGATGGCAATCAGCCCCAGCATTTT. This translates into CASPAGLDGNQPQHF.

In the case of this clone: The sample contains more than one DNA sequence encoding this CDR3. In DNA form, the CDR3 reads TGCGCCAGCAGCCAAGAGCCGGGGAGTGGGGCCAACGTCCTGACTTTC. Residues: CASSQEPGSGANVLTF. The V call is TRBV4-3, the J call TRBJ2-6; TRBD2 is a possible D gene (5 bases). Per the germline V gene, CDR1 is LGHNA and CDR2 is YSLEER. The CDR3 totals 16 residues. The V gene lost 0 bases and the J gene lost 3 bases, with 9 bases spanning the gap.

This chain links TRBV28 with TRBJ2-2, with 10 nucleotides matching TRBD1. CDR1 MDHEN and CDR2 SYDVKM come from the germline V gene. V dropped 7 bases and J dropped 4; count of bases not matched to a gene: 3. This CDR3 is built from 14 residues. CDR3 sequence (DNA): TGTGCCAGCAAGGGGACAGGGGTCACCGGGGAGCTGTTTTTT. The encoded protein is CASKGTGVTGELFF.